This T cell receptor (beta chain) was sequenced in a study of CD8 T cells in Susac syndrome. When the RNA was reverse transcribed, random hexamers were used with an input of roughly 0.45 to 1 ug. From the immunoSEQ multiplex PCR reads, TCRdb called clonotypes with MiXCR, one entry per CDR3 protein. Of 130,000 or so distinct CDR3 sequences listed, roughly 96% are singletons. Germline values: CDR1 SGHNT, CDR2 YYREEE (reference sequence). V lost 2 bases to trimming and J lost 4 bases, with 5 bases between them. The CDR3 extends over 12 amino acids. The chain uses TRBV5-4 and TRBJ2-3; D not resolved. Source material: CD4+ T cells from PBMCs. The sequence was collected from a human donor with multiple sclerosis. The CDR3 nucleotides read TGTGCCAGCAGCTTCGCTGCAGATACGCAGTATTTT. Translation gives CASSFAADTQYF.